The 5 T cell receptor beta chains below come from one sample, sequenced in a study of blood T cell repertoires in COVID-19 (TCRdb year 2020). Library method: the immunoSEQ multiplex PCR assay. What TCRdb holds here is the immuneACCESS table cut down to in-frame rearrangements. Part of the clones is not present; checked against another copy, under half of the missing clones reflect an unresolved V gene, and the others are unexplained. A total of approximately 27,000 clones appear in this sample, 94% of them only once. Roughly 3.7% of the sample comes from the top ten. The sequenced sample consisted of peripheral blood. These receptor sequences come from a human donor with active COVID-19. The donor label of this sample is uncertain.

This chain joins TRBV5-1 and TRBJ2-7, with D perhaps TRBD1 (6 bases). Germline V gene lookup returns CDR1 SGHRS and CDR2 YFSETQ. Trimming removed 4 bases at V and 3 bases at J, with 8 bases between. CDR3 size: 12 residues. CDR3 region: CASSTDSYEQYF. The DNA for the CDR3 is TGCGCCAGCAGCACGGACAGCTACGAGCAGTACTTC.

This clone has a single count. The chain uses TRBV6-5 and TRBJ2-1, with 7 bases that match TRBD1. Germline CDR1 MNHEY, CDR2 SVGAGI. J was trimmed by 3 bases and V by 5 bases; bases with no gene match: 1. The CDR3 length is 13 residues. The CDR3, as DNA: TGTGCCAGCAGTCGGACAGGCTACAATGAGCAGTTCTTC. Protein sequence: CASSRTGYNEQFF.

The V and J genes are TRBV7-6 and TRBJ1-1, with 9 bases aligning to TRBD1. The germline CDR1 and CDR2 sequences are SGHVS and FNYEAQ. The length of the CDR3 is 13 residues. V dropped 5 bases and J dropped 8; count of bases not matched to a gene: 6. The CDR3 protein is CASSPDRGGEAFF. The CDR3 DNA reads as TGTGCCAGCAGCCCTGACAGGGGGGGAGAAGCTTTCTTT.

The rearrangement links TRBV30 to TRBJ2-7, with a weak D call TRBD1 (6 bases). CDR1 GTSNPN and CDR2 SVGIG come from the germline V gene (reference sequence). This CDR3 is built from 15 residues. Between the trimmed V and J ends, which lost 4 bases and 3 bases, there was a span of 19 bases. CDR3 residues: CAWTNIRGAIYEQYF. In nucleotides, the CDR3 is TGTGCCTGGACCAACATCAGGGGTGCGATCTACGAGCAGTACTTC. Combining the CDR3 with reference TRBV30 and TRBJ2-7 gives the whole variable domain SQTIHQWPATLVQPVGSPLSLECTVEGTSNPNLYWYRQAAGRGLQLLFYSVGIGQISSEVPQNLSASRPQDRQFILSSKKLLLSDSGFYLCAWTNIRGAIYEQYFGPGTRLTVT.

The CDR3 is CAWVPPDSPSSYEQYF. The CDR3 DNA reads TGTGCCTGGGTCCCGCCGGACAGTCCCTCCTCCTACGAGCAGTACTTC. The V gene is TRBV30, the J gene TRBJ2-7; TRBD1 is a possible D gene (6 bases). The CDR3 is 16 amino acids. Trimming took 5 bases from V and 0 from J, leaving 20 bases between them. Germline V lookup: CDR1 GTSNPN, CDR2 SVGIG (reference sequence).